These 14 T cell receptor beta chains share one sample of origin, sequenced in a study of cytomegalovirus exposure and HLA in healthy donors. PCR was performed using 60 Vbeta and 13 Jbeta primers. Sequenced by immunoSEQ multiplex PCR; TCRdb stores in-frame clones only, minus some. The table lists 170,000 or so clones, approximately 81% of them singletons. Material: PBMCs. The origin of the receptors is a boy younger than 10 in good health and CMV-seronegative.

This sequence joins TRBV11-3 and TRBJ2-2; TRBD2 aligns across 7 bases. The germline CDR1 and CDR2 sequences are SGHNT and YENEEA. The CDR3 runs to 15 residues. With V trimmed by 3 bases and J by 7 bases, 8 bases remained unmatched. The CDR3 loop reads CASSFSLAGDGELFF. The CDR3, as DNA: TGTGCCAGCAGCTTCTCACTGGCGGGAGACGGGGAGCTGTTTTTT.

CDR3 region: CASSQDPQGGFYEQYF. CDR3 sequence (DNA): TGTGCCAGCAGCCAAGATCCCCAGGGAGGATTTTACGAGCAGTACTTC. This rearrangement joins TRBV4-2 to TRBJ2-7, with D possibly TRBD2 on 6 matching bases. The germline gives CDR1 LGHNA, CDR2 YNFKEQ. Trimming cost V 0 bases and J 4 bases, with 16 bases left between them. The CDR3 is 16 amino acids.

The V and J genes are TRBV6-1 and TRBJ2-2, with TRBD2 as a possible D gene (6 bases). The CDR3 totals 14 residues. From germline, CDR1 is MNHNS and CDR2 SASEGT. V lost 2 bases, J lost 8 bases, and 12 bases lay in between. CDR3 protein: CASSELLGTGELFF. The CDR3 region has the DNA TGTGCCAGCAGTGAATTGTTGGGGACTGGGGAGCTGTTTTTT.

The genes are TRBV4-2 and TRBJ1-2, with 7 bases identical to TRBD1. V gave up 3 bases and J gave up 11 bases; unmatched junction bases: 12. The V gene's germline CDR1 is LGHNA and CDR2 YNFKEQ. This CDR3 spans 14 amino acids. The DNA for the CDR3 is TGTGCCAGCAGCCAGGGACCGGACAGGTTGTTATACACCTTC. It encodes CASSQGPDRLLYTF.

The V call is TRBV4-1, the J call TRBJ1-5; D may be TRBD1 (5 bases). Germline CDR1 MGHRA, CDR2 YSYEKL. V was trimmed by 0 bases and J by 5 bases, leaving 11 bases between them. The CDR3 is 15 residues long. The CDR3: CASSQDRGEDQPQHF. Written as DNA, the CDR3 is TGCGCCAGCAGCCAAGATCGGGGGGAGGATCAGCCCCAGCATTTT.

This clone came up a few times. The V gene is TRBV19, the J gene TRBJ1-2, with D possibly TRBD1 on 5 matching bases. Looked up from germline, CDR1 is LNHDA and CDR2 is SQIVND (reference sequence). V lost 1 base and J lost 8, with 11 bases in between. This CDR3 is 13 amino acids long. The CDR3 DNA is TGTGCCAGTAGTATAGGGCAGGGTGGAGGCTACACCTTC. The encoded protein is CASSIGQGGGYTF.

This clone was recorded once. The chain is built from TRBV2 and TRBJ2-3, with a tentative D call TRBD2 (5 bases). Trimming removed 9 bases from V and 6 bases from J, with 19 bases in between. Looked up from germline, CDR1 is SNHLY and CDR2 is FYNNEI. CDR3 length: 14 amino acids. Here the CDR3 reads CARQLVSVSDTQYF. CDR3 nucleotides: TGTGCCAGACAACTAGTTTCAGTTTCGGATACGCAGTATTTT.

The chain links TRBV15 to TRBJ1-4; no firm D call. CDR3 length: 14 amino acids. Germline loops: CDR1 LNHNV, CDR2 YYDKDF (reference sequence). Deletions cut 0 bases from V and 7 bases from J, with 9 bases between. DNA of the CDR3: TGTGCCACCAGCAGAGATCCCGAGAGTGAAAAACTGTTTTTT. Protein product: CATSRDPESEKLFF.

The table lists this clone with a count of one. The chain uses TRBV29-1 and TRBJ1-1, with D unresolved. V was clipped by 4 bases and J by 0 bases, with 9 bases between them. Germline CDR1 is SQVTM and CDR2 is ANQGSEA. CDR3 length: 13 amino acids. The CDR3 is CSVGLQMNTEAFF. Here the CDR3 DNA reads TGCAGCGTTGGGTTACAGATGAACACTGAAGCTTTCTTT.

The rearrangement links TRBV15 to TRBJ2-3; 7 nucleotides match TRBD2. The germline V gene encodes CDR1 LNHNV and CDR2 YYDKDF (reference sequence). Trimming at V came to 1 base and at J to 3 bases, leaving 4 bases not matched to a gene. The CDR3 spans 15 residues. The CDR3 sequence is CATSRAAGVTDTQYF. The CDR3 DNA reads as TGTGCCACCAGCAGAGCTGCGGGGGTAACAGATACGCAGTATTTT.

The chain combines TRBV6-6 with TRBJ1-5; the D gene is possibly TRBD1 (5 bases). Trimming stripped 7 bases from V and 3 bases from J, with 10 bases between. CDR1 and CDR2 from the germline V gene are MNHNY and SVGAGI (reference sequence). This CDR3 is 13 amino acids long. The CDR3 region has the DNA TGTGCCAGCAAATCAGGGAACAATCAGCCCCAGCATTTT. This encodes CASKSGNNQPQHF.

This chain joins TRBV2 and TRBJ2-5; 7 bases map to TRBD1. The J call is doubtful: the DNA matches TRBJ2-7 better. Looked up from germline, CDR1 is SNHLY and CDR2 is FYNNEI. The CDR3 runs to 13 residues. The CDR3 coding sequence is TGTGCCAGCAGTGCAGGGGGTTCCTACGAGCAGTACTTC. Encoded protein: CASSAGGSYEQYF.

This clone has a handful of counts. The DNA for the CDR3 is TGTGCCACCAGCAGAGATCGACAGGTTGCTGAAGCTTTCTTT. Translated: CATSRDRQVAEAFF. The chain is built from TRBV15 and TRBJ1-1, with D perhaps TRBD1 (6 bases). The V gene's germline CDR1 is LNHNV and CDR2 YYDKDF (reference sequence). Between the trimmed V and J ends, which lost 0 bases and 6 bases, there was a span of 11 bases. There are 14 residues in the CDR3.

For the CDR3, the DNA is TGTGCCTGGGACTATAGCGGGAGGGAACACAATGAGCAGTTCTTC. It is translated as CAWDYSGREHNEQFF. The V and J genes are TRBV30 and TRBJ2-1; 11 nucleotides align to TRBD2. With 5 bases clipped from V and 5 bases from J, the junction kept 8 bases outside the gene matches. Looked up from germline, CDR1 is GTSNPN and CDR2 is SVGIG (reference sequence). The CDR3 totals 15 residues.